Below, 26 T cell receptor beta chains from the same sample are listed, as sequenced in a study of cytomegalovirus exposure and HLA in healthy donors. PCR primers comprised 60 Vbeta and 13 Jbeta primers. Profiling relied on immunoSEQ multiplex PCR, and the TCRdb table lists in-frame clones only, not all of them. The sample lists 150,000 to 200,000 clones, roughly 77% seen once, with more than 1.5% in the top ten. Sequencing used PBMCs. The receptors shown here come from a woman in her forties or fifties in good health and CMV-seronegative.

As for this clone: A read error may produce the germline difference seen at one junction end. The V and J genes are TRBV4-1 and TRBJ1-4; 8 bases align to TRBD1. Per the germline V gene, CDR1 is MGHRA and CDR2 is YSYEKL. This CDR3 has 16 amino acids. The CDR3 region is CASSQGNDRGNEKLFF. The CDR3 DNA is TGTGCCAGCAGCCAAGGTAACGACAGGGGTAATGAAAAACTGTTTTTT.

The CDR3 loop is CAISDNTGFKDEAFF. The CDR3 DNA reads TGTGCCATCAGTGATAACACAGGGTTTAAGGATGAAGCTTTCTTT. V usage is TRBV10-3 and J usage is TRBJ1-1, with D tentatively TRBD1 (6 bases). The CDR3 runs to 15 residues. Per the germline V gene, CDR1 is ENHRY and CDR2 is SYGVKD. Trimming shortened V by 3 bases and J by 7 bases, and 18 bases separated the two germline ends.

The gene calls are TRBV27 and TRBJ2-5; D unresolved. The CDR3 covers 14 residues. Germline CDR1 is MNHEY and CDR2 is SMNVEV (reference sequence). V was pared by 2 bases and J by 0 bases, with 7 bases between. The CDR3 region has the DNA TGTGCCAGCAGTTTAGTTCAGTACCAAGAGACCCAGTACTTC. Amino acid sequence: CASSLVQYQETQYF.

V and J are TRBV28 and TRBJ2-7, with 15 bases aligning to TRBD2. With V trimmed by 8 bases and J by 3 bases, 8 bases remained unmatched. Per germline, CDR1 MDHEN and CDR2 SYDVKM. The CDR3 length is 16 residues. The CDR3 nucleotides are TGTGCCAGCCTCCCAGGACTAGCGGGAGGGAGCTACGAGCAGTACTTC. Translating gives CASLPGLAGGSYEQYF.

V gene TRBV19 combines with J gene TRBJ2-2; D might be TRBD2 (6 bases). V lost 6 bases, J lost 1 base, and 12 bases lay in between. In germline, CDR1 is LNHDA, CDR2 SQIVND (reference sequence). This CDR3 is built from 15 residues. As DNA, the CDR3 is TGTGCCAGTAGGCGAGGGACTCTGAACACCGGGGAGCTGTTTTTT. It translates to CASRRGTLNTGELFF.

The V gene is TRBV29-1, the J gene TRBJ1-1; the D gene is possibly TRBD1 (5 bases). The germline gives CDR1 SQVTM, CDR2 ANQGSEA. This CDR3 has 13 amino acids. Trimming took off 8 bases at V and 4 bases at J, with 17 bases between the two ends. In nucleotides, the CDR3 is TGCAGCTTACAACAGGTACCGGGCACTGAAGCTTTCTTT. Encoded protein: CSLQQVPGTEAFF.

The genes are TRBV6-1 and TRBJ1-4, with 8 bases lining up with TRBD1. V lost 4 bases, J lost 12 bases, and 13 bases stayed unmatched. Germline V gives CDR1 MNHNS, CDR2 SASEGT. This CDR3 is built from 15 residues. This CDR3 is CASSVGATGVVELFF. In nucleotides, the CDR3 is TGTGCCAGCAGTGTGGGCGCGACAGGGGTTGTAGAACTGTTTTTT.

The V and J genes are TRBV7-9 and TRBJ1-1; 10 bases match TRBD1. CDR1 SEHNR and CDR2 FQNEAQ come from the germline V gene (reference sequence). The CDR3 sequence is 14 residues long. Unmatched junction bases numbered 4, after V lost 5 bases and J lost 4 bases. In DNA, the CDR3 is TGTGCCAGCAGCGACTGGACAGGGGGCACTGAAGCTTTCTTT. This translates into CASSDWTGGTEAFF. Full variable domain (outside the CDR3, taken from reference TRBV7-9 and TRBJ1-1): DTGVSQNPRHKITKRGQNVTFRCDPISEHNRLYWYRQTLGQGPEFLTYFQNEAQLEKSRLLSDRFSAERPKGSFSTLEIQRTEQGDSAMYLCASSDWTGGTEAFFGQGTRLTVV.

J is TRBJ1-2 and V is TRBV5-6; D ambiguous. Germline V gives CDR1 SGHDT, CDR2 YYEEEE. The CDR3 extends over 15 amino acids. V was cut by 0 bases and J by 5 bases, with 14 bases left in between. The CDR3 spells CASSLGETPAYGYTF. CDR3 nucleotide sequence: TGTGCCAGCAGCTTGGGGGAGACCCCCGCTTATGGCTACACCTTC.

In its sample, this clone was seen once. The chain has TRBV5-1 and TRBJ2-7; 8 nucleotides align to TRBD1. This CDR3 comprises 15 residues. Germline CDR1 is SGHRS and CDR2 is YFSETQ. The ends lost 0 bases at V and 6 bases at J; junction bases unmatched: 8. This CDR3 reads CASSLGLDRVVEQYF. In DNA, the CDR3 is TGCGCCAGCAGCTTGGGCCTGGACAGGGTGGTCGAGCAGTACTTC.

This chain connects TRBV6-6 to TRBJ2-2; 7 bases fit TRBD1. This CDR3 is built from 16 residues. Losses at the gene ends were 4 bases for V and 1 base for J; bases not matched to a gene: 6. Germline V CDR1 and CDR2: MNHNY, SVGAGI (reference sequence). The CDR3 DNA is TGTGCCAGCAGTTCCCGACAGGGAATGAACACCGGGGAGCTGTTTTTT. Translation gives CASSSRQGMNTGELFF.

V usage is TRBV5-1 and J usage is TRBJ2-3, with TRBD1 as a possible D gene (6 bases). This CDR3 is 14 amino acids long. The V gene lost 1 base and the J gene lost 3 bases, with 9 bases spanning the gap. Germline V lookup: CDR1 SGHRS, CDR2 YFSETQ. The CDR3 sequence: CASSLRRGTDTQYF. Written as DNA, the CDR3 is TGCGCCAGCAGCTTGCGCAGGGGTACAGATACGCAGTATTTT. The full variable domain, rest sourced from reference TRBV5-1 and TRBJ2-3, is KAGVTQTPRYLIKTRGQQVTLSCSPISGHRSVSWYQQTPGQGLQFLFEYFSETQRNKGNFPGRFSGRQFSNSRSEMNVSTLELGDSALYLCASSLRRGTDTQYFGPGTRLTVL.

CDR3 in amino acids: CASSPRGPGNEQFF. In DNA, the CDR3 is TGTGCCAGCAGTCCCCGGGGTCCGGGCAATGAGCAGTTCTTC. This chain links TRBV27 with TRBJ2-1, with a possible D match to TRBD2 (5 bases). Germline CDR1 reads MNHEY; CDR2 reads SMNVEV (reference sequence). Trimming took 5 bases from V and 6 from J, leaving 14 bases between them. The CDR3 runs 14 residues.

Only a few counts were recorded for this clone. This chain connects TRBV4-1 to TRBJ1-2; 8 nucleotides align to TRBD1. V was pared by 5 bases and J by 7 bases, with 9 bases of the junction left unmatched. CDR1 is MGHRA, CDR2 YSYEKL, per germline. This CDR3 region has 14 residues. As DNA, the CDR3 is TGCGCCAGCAGCTTCGGACAGGGAGAGAGTGGCTACACCTTC. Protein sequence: CASSFGQGESGYTF.

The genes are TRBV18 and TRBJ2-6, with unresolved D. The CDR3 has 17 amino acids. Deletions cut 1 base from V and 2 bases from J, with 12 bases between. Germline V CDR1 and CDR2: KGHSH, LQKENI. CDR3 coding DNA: TGTGCCAGCTCACCACGTCAGGATATGGCTGGGGCCAACGTCCTGACTTTC. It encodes CASSPRQDMAGANVLTF.

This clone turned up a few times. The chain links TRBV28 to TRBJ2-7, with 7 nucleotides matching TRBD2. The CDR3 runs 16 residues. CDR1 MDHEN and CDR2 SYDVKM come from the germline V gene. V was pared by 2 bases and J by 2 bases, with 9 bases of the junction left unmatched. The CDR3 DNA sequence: TGTGCCAGCAGTTTAGCCCCCTCGGGGGGACCCTACGAGCAGTACTTC. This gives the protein CASSLAPSGGPYEQYF.

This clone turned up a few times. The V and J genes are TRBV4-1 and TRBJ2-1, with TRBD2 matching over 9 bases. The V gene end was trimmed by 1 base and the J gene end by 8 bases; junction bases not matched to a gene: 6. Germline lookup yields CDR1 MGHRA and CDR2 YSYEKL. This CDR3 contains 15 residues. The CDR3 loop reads CASSQVAGGRDEQFF. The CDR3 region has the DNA TGCGCCAGCAGCCAAGTTGCGGGAGGGCGGGATGAGCAGTTCTTC.

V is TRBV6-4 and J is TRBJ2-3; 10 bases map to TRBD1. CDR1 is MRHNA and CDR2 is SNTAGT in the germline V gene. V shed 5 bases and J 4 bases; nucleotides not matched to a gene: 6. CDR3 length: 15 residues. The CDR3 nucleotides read TGTGCCAGCAGTCCGGACAGGGGGGGACCAGATACGCAGTATTTT. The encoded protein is CASSPDRGGPDTQYF.

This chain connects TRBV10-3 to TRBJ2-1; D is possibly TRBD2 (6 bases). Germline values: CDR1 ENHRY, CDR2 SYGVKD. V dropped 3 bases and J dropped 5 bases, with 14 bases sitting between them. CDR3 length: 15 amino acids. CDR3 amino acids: CAISDLAGRNNEQFF. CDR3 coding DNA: TGTGCCATCAGTGACCTGGCGGGGCGGAACAATGAGCAGTTCTTC.

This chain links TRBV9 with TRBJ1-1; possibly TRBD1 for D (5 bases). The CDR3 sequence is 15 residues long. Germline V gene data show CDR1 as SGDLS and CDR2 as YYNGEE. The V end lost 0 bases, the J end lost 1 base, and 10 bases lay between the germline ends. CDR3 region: CASSVVLGQNTEAFF. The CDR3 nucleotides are TGTGCCAGCAGCGTAGTGCTGGGGCAGAACACTGAAGCTTTCTTT.

CDR3 region: CASSQEQGYEQYF. In nucleotides, the CDR3 is TGCGCCAGCAGCCAAGAACAGGGCTACGAGCAGTACTTC. The chain carries TRBV4-1 and TRBJ2-7; possibly TRBD1 for D (6 bases). Germline values: CDR1 MGHRA, CDR2 YSYEKL. The CDR3 totals 13 residues. V lost 0 bases and J lost 3, with 6 bases in between.

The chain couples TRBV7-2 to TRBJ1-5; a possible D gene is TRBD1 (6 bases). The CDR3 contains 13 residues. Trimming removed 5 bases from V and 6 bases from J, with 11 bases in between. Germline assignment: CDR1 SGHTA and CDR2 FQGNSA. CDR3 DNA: TGTGCCAGCAGCATAGACAGGTCTCAGCCCCAGCATTTT. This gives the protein CASSIDRSQPQHF.

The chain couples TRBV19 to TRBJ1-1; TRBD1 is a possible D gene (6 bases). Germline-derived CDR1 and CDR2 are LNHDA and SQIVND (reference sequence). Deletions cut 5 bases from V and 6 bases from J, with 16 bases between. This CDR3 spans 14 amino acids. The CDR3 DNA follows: TGTGCCAGTAGTCTCCTACCAGGGGTCCCTGAAGCTTTCTTT. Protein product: CASSLLPGVPEAFF.

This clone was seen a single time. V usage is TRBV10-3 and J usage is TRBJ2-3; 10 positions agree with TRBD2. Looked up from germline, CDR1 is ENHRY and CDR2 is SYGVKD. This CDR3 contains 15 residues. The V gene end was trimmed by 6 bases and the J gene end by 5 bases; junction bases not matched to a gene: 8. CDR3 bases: TGTGCCATCAGCGGAAGCGGGGGGGTAGAAGATACGCAGTATTTT. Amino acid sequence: CAISGSGGVEDTQYF.

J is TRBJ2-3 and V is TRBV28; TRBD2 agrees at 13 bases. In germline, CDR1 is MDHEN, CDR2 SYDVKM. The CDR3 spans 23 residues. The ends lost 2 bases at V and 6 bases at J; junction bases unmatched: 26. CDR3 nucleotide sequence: TGTGCCAGCAGTTTAATAGTTCTTGGACGAAAAAATGGACTAGCGGGAGCGGCGGATACGCAGTATTTT. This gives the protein CASSLIVLGRKNGLAGAADTQYF.

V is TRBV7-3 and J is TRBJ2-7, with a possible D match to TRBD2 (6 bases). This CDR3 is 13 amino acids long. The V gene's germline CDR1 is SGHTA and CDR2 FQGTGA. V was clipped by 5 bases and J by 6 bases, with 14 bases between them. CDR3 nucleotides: TGTGCCAGCAGCCCGGGAGCCGGGTCCGAGCAGTACTTC. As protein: CASSPGAGSEQYF.